These 10 T cell receptor beta chains came from one sample sequenced in a study of blood T cell repertoires in COVID-19. Measured with immunoSEQ multiplex PCR; TCRdb has only the in-frame clones, and not every one. Among roughly 200,000 clones listed, around 84% were seen once. Sequenced: peripheral blood. Every receptor here comes from a woman aged 80 or over with acute or convalescent COVID-19.

This chain uses TRBV28 with TRBJ2-5; D may be TRBD1 (6 bases). The CDR3 runs 14 residues. Germline CDR1 MDHEN, CDR2 SYDVKM. V lost 7 bases and J 2 bases, leaving 14 bases between the germline ends. CDR3 protein: CASMPGTPQETQYF. CDR3 nucleotides: TGTGCCAGCATGCCTGGGACACCGCAAGAGACCCAGTACTTC. Supplemented by reference TRBV28 and TRBJ2-5, the full variable domain reads DVKVTQSSRYLVKRTGEKVFLECVQDMDHENMFWYRQDPGLGLRLIYFSYDVKMKEKGDIPEGYSVSREKKERFSLILESASTNQTSMYLCASMPGTPQETQYFGPGTRLLVL.

This chain links TRBV9 with TRBJ1-3, with D possibly being TRBD1 (5 bases). The germline V and J ends were trimmed by 0 bases and 2 bases, with 12 bases remaining between them. Germline-derived CDR1 and CDR2 are SGDLS and YYNGEE. CDR3 size: 16 residues. CDR3 sequence: CASSVVGANPGNTIYF. The DNA of the CDR3 is TGTGCCAGCAGCGTAGTAGGGGCAAATCCTGGAAACACCATATATTTT.

The gene calls are TRBV12-3 or TRBV12-4 and TRBJ1-5; TRBD1 is a possible D gene (5 bases). V lost 3 bases and J 7 bases, leaving 7 bases between the germline ends. This CDR3 contains 12 residues. The CDR3 is CASSFRAQPQHF. As DNA, the CDR3 is TGTGCCAGCAGTTTCAGGGCACAGCCCCAGCATTTT.

The rearrangement uses TRBV9 and TRBJ1-1, with D hard to call. The V end was cut by 0 bases, the J end by 3 bases, with 9 bases between. Germline lookup yields CDR1 SGDLS and CDR2 YYNGEE. The CDR3 totals 14 residues. The CDR3 sequence: CASSVGEPDTEAFF. CDR3 in DNA: TGTGCCAGCAGCGTAGGGGAGCCGGACACTGAAGCTTTCTTT.

The CDR3 DNA is TGTGCCAGTAGACAGGGAGATCAGCCCCAGCATTTT. This sequence encodes CASRQGDQPQHF. The J gene is TRBJ1-5, the V gene TRBV19; TRBD1 is a possible D gene (6 bases). From germline, CDR1 is LNHDA and CDR2 SQIVND (reference sequence). This CDR3 comprises 12 residues. The V end was cut by 6 bases, the J end by 5 bases, with 8 bases between.

This chain uses TRBV5-1 with TRBJ1-5; D might be TRBD1 (6 bases). CDR1 and CDR2 (germline): SGHRS, YFSETQ. The CDR3 has 15 amino acids. Trimming cost V 2 bases and J 6 bases, with 15 bases left between them. This chain's CDR3 is CASSFSGQSGQPQHF. CDR3 nucleotide sequence: TGCGCCAGCAGCTTCTCTGGACAGAGTGGTCAGCCCCAGCATTTT.

This clone showed up just a few times. The gene calls are TRBV7-2 and TRBJ2-7; D gene uncertain. The V gene lost 5 bases and the J gene lost 2 bases, with 10 bases spanning the gap. CDR3 size: 13 residues. Germline V gives CDR1 SGHTA, CDR2 FQGNSA. This CDR3 reads CASSPRSAYEQYF. In DNA, the CDR3 is TGTGCCAGCAGCCCCCGATCGGCCTACGAGCAGTACTTC.

V is TRBV18 and J is TRBJ2-1, with TRBD2 matching 11 bases. From germline, CDR1 is KGHSH and CDR2 LQKENI. This CDR3 spans 18 amino acids. The J segment lost 2 bases and the V segment lost 3 bases, leaving 9 bases of the junction unmatched. The DNA for the CDR3 is TGTGCCAGCTCACCGGATAGCGGGAGGGCCAGGGCCTACAATGAGCAGTTCTTC. Its protein is CASSPDSGRARAYNEQFF.

This clone was seen a single time. This chain uses TRBV5-4 with TRBJ2-5, with TRBD2 identical over 7 bases. V dropped 4 bases and J dropped 5; count of bases not matched to a gene: 5. This CDR3 has 13 residues. The germline V gene encodes CDR1 SGHNT and CDR2 YYREEE (reference sequence). CDR3 DNA: TGTGCCAGCAGCCAAACCGGGGGGGAGACCCAGTACTTC. It yields the protein CASSQTGGETQYF.

This chain's CDR3 is CASSLAGQGVIYGYTF. The CDR3 DNA sequence: TGTGCCAGCAGCTTAGCTGGGCAGGGGGTGATATATGGCTACACCTTC. V usage is TRBV7-8 and J usage is TRBJ1-2; TRBD1 matches 7 bases. Losses at the gene ends were 0 bases for V and 5 bases for J; bases not matched to a gene: 9. This CDR3 has 16 amino acids. Germline CDR1 reads SGHVS; CDR2 reads FQNEAQ.